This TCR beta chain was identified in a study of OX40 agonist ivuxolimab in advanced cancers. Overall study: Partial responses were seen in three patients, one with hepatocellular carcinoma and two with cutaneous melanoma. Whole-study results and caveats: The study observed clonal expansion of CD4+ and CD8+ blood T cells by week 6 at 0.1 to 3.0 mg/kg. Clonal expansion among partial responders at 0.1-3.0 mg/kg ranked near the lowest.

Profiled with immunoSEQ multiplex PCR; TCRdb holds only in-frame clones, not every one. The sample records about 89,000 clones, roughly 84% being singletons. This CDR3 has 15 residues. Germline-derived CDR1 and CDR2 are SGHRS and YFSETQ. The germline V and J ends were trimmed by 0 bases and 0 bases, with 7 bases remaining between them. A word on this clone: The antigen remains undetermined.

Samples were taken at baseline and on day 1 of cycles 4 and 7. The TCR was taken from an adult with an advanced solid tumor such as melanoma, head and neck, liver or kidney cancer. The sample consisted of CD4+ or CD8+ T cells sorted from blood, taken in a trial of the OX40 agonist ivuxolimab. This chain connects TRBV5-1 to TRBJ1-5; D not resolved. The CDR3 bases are TGCGCCAGCAGCTTGGCAGACCCTAGCAATCAGCCCCAGCATTTT. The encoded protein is CASSLADPSNQPQHF.